This T cell receptor beta chain stems from a study of CD8 T cells in Susac syndrome. General study findings and limits: The study conceded that relatively few individuals underwent its TCR sequencing and HLA analysis.

Random hexamers were used to reverse transcribe roughly 0.5 to 1 ug of RNA. Amplification of TCR beta CDR3 spanned 54 Vbeta and 13 Jbeta via immunoSEQ multiplex PCR. TCRdb ran MiXCR on the immunoSEQ multiplex PCR reads and lists one entry per CDR3 protein. The sample carries 250,000 or so distinct CDR3 sequences, roughly 95% recorded once. CD8+ and CD4+ T cells from blood underwent TCR beta sequencing. TEMRA cells were FACS-enriched and CD8+ and CD4+ T cells negatively isolated. This CDR3 region has 19 residues. Germline V CDR1 and CDR2: MRHNA, SNTAGT. V was clipped by 8 bases and J by 2 bases; unmatched bases: 21. Concerning this clonotype: What it binds is not known.

The rearrangement joins TRBV6-4 to TRBJ2-3, with TRBD2 matching over 8 bases. Sequenced: CD4+ T cells from PBMCs. The receptor was isolated from a human donor with multiple sclerosis. The CDR3 DNA sequence: TGTGCCAGCCACCCGGGCAGCAGCGGGAGTTCCACACACACAGATACGCAGTATTTT. It specifies CASHPGSSGSSTHTDTQYF.